What follows are 18 T cell receptor beta chains derived from one specimen sequenced in a study of T cell responses to AZD1222 COVID-19 vaccine. The data were produced by immunoSEQ multiplex PCR, yet TCRdb's version contains in-frame clones alone and is incomplete. The repertoire holds approximately 190,000 clones, with 85% to 95% as singletons. The sample in question was peripheral blood, obtained on day 0 of AZD1222 vaccination. These receptors came from an adult in good health.

The rearrangement joins TRBV5-4 to TRBJ1-1; possible D gene TRBD1, 5 bases. V gave up 3 bases and J gave up 9 bases, with 21 bases separating them. The CDR3 is made up of 15 amino acids. Germline values: CDR1 SGHNT, CDR2 YYREEE (reference sequence). CDR3 DNA sequence: TGTGCCAGCAGCTCGCGCGATGGAGGGGACGGTAAAGCTTTCTTT. It specifies CASSSRDGGDGKAFF.

V usage is TRBV20-1 and J usage is TRBJ1-1; D ambiguous. V dropped 5 bases and J dropped 5 bases, with 9 bases sitting between them. The CDR3 is 11 amino acids. Germline CDR1 is DFQATT and CDR2 is SNEGSKA (reference sequence). The CDR3 sequence: CSAGGRTEAFF. CDR3 DNA sequence: TGCAGTGCTGGAGGGAGGACTGAAGCTTTCTTT.

The V and J genes are TRBV9 and TRBJ2-6; 7 positions match TRBD1. Germline V CDR1 and CDR2: SGDLS, YYNGEE. J was trimmed by 0 bases and V by 2 bases; bases with no gene match: 11. The CDR3 has 19 amino acids. CDR3 sequence: CASSVTQGSGNSGANVLTF. CDR3 nucleotide sequence: TGTGCCAGCAGCGTTACACAGGGGAGTGGGAACTCTGGGGCCAACGTCCTGACTTTC.

CDR3 sequence (DNA): TGTGCCACAGGGTTAGCTAATGAAAAACTGTTTTTT. Translated: CATGLANEKLFF. V usage is TRBV28 and J usage is TRBJ1-4; tentatively, D is TRBD1 (5 bases). The CDR3 has 12 amino acids. Germline CDR1 reads MDHEN; CDR2 reads SYDVKM. V gave up 10 bases and J gave up 3 bases, with 9 bases separating them.

The J gene is TRBJ2-4, the V gene TRBV18, with D perhaps TRBD1 (5 bases). Germline V gene sequence: CDR1 KGHSH, CDR2 LQKENI. The V gene lost 0 bases and the J gene lost 9 bases, with 18 bases spanning the gap. This CDR3 comprises 16 residues. The CDR3 nucleotides read TGTGCCAGCTCACCACCGAATCAACAAGGGGCCCTCATTCAGTACTTC. Translation gives CASSPPNQQGALIQYF. Based on the CDR3 plus reference TRBV18 and TRBJ2-4, the full variable domain is NAGVMQNPRHLVRRRGQEARLRCSPMKGHSHVYWYRQLPEEGLKFMVYLQKENIIDESGMPKERFSAEFPKEGPSILRIQQVVRGDSAAYFCASSPPNQQGALIQYFGAGTRLSVL.

This chain links TRBV30 with TRBJ1-1; D is perhaps TRBD1 (6 bases). CDR1 and CDR2 (germline): GTSNPN, SVGIG (reference sequence). The CDR3 totals 12 residues. Trimming cost V 3 bases and J 5 bases, with 10 bases left between them. The CDR3 loop reads CAWSRGWTEAFF. In DNA form, the CDR3 reads TGTGCCTGGAGCAGGGGTTGGACTGAAGCTTTCTTT.

The chain couples TRBV5-1 to TRBJ2-5; the match to TRBD1 covers 8 bases. Germline CDR1 and CDR2: SGHRS and YFSETQ. V lost 0 bases to trimming and J lost 5 bases; unmatched junction nucleotides: 6. This CDR3 has 15 amino acids. This CDR3 reads CASSLAGGEAETQYF. CDR3 DNA: TGCGCCAGCAGCTTGGCAGGGGGCGAGGCGGAGACCCAGTACTTC.

This rearrangement joins TRBV5-8 to TRBJ2-1; D gene ambiguous. The CDR3 sequence is 10 residues long. The V and J ends lost 4 bases and 9 bases respectively, with 5 bases between them. Per germline, CDR1 SGHTS and CDR2 YDEGEE. Here the CDR3 DNA reads TGTGCCAGCAGCGGTAGTGAGCAGTTCTTC. Amino acid sequence: CASSGSEQFF.

The chain uses TRBV5-4 and TRBJ1-5; D not resolved. The length of the CDR3 is 14 residues. Germline CDR1 SGHNT, CDR2 YYREEE (reference sequence). The V and J ends lost 4 bases and 1 base respectively, with 9 bases between them. The DNA of the CDR3 is TGTGCCAGCAGCCTTGAGGGCAGCAATCAGCCCCAGCATTTT. Its protein product is CASSLEGSNQPQHF. Variable domain in full (rest from reference TRBV5-4 and TRBJ1-5): ETGVTQSPTHLIKTRGQQVTLRCSSQSGHNTVSWYQQALGQGPQFIFQYYREEENGRGNFPPRFSGLQFPNYSSELNVNALELDDSALYLCASSLEGSNQPQHFGDGTRLSIL.

The chain has TRBV25-1 and TRBJ2-1; 9 bases map to TRBD2. The V segment lost 3 bases and the J segment 3 bases; nucleotides outside the gene matches: 9. The CDR3 length is 17 residues. The germline V gene has CDR1 MGHDK and CDR2 SYGVNS. DNA for the CDR3: TGTGCCAGCAGTGATCCGACCGGGACTAGCAGCTACAATGAGCAGTTCTTC. It translates to CASSDPTGTSSYNEQFF.

The chain combines TRBV5-1 with TRBJ2-7; D assignment may be TRBD1 or TRBD2 (6 bases each). The CDR3 sequence is 16 residues long. The germline V gene has CDR1 SGHRS and CDR2 YFSETQ. The V and J ends lost 4 bases and 4 bases respectively, with 21 bases between them. The CDR3 nucleotides read TGCGCCAGCAGCGAGGGATATGGGGGGCAGGTTTACGAGCAGTACTTC. Protein: CASSEGYGGQVYEQYF.

The rearrangement links TRBV27 to TRBJ2-7; D is possibly TRBD2 (5 bases). Germline V lookup: CDR1 MNHEY, CDR2 SMNVEV (reference sequence). The CDR3 length is 13 residues. V lost 5 bases and J lost 3, with 11 bases in between. CDR3 protein: CASSPPGNYEQYF. For the CDR3, the DNA is TGTGCCAGCAGTCCTCCGGGGAACTACGAGCAGTACTTC.

This chain links TRBV27 with TRBJ2-2; possible D gene TRBD1, 5 bases. Germline V gives CDR1 MNHEY, CDR2 SMNVEV (reference sequence). The CDR3 is 14 amino acids. V was cut by 5 bases and J by 7 bases, with 14 bases left in between. The CDR3 reads CASSPDSGRGELFF. DNA of the CDR3: TGTGCCAGCAGTCCCGACAGTGGACGCGGGGAGCTGTTTTTT.

The rearrangement uses TRBV28 and TRBJ1-5, with D tentatively TRBD1 (5 bases). Germline V lookup: CDR1 MDHEN, CDR2 SYDVKM. The CDR3 covers 19 residues. Trimming pared 4 bases from V and 0 bases from J, leaving 22 bases between. The CDR3 DNA reads as TGTGCCAGCAGTTCTCCTCAGGGTCAGGGCACTTATAGCAATCAGCCCCAGCATTTT. Its translation is CASSSPQGQGTYSNQPQHF.

CDR3: CASRDGGQGPWTEAFF. CDR3 sequence (DNA): TGTGCCAGTAGGGACGGGGGACAGGGTCCGTGGACTGAAGCTTTCTTT. This chain links TRBV19 with TRBJ1-1, with 9 bases fitting TRBD1. Germline CDR1 is LNHDA and CDR2 is SQIVND (reference sequence). The V and J ends lost 6 bases and 5 bases, in that order; junction bases with no gene match: 13. The CDR3 length is 16 residues. Complete variable domain (other parts from reference TRBV19 and TRBJ1-1): DGGITQSPKYLFRKEGQNVTLSCEQNLNHDAMYWYRQDPGQGLRLIYYSQIVNDFQKGDIAEGYSVSREKKESFPLTVTSAQKNPTAFYLCASRDGGQGPWTEAFFGQGTRLTVV.

This clone has more than one count but fewer than ten. The V call is TRBV27, the J call TRBJ2-2; D possibly corresponds to TRBD1 (6 bases). CDR1 and CDR2 (germline): MNHEY, SMNVEV (reference sequence). V lost 4 bases to trimming and J lost 0 bases, with 15 bases between them. The CDR3 has 17 residues. CDR3 DNA: TGTGCCAGCAGTTCCGACGCCCGGACAGCGAACACCGGGGAGCTGTTTTTT. Its translation is CASSSDARTANTGELFF.

In this sample, this clone turned up once. In the same sample, other DNA sequences code for this CDR3. This chain joins TRBV28 and TRBJ1-2; 8 bases align to TRBD1. Germline CDR1 MDHEN, CDR2 SYDVKM. The CDR3 has 13 residues. The junction had 3 bases not matched to a gene; V was cut back by 5 bases and J by 4 bases. DNA of the CDR3: TGTGCCAGCAGTCCTACAGGGGGCTATGGCTACACCTTC. Its protein is CASSPTGGYGYTF.

The rearrangement links TRBV3-1 (or the pseudogene TRBV3-2) to TRBJ2-1, with D tentatively TRBD1 (5 bases). Germline V gives CDR1 LGHDT, CDR2 YNNKEL (reference sequence). The CDR3 loop spans 17 amino acids. The V and J ends lost 1 base and 8 bases respectively, with 21 bases between them. The CDR3 nucleotides read TGTGCCAGCAGCCAAGTGGTGGGGAAAGGGGATTACCATGAGCAGTTCTTC. This translates into CASSQVVGKGDYHEQFF.